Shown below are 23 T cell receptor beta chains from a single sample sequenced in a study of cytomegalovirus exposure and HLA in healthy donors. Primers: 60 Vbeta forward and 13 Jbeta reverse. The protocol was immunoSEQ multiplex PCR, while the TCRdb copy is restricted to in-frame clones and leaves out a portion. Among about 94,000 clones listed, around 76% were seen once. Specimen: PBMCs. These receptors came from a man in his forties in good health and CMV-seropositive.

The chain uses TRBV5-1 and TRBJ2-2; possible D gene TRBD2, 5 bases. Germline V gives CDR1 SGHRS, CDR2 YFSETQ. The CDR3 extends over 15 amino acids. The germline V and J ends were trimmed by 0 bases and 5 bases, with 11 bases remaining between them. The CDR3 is CASSLASGDTGELFF. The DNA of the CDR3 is TGCGCCAGCAGCTTGGCGTCCGGGGATACCGGGGAGCTGTTTTTT.

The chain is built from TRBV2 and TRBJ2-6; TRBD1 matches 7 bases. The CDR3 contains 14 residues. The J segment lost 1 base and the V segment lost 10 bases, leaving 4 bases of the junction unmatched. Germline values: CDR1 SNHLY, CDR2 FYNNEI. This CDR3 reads CATGGASGANVLTF. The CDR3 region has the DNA TGTGCCACAGGGGGAGCTTCTGGGGCCAACGTCCTGACTTTC.

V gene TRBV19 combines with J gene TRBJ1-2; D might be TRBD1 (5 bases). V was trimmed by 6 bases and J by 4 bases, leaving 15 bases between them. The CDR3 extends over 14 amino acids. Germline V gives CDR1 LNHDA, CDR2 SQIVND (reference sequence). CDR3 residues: CASSYADTAYGYTF. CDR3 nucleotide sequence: TGTGCCAGTAGCTATGCGGACACCGCCTATGGCTACACCTTC.

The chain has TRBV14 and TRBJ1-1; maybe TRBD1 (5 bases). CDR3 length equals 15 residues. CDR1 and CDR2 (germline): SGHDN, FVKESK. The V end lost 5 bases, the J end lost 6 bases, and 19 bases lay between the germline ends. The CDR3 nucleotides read TGTGCCAGCAGCGCCGCGGGACGTACTTCCCCTGAAGCTTTCTTT. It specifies CASSAAGRTSPEAFF.

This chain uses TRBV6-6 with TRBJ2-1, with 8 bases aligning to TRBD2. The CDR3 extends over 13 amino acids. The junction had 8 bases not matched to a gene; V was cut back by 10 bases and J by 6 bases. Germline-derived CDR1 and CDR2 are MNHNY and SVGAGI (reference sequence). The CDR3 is CATGGALRNEQFF. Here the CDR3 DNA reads TGTGCCACGGGGGGGGCTCTTCGCAATGAGCAGTTCTTC.

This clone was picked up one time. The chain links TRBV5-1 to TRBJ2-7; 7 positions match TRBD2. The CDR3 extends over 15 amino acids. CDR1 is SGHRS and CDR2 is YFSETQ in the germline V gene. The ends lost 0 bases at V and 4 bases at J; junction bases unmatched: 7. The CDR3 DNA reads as TGCGCCAGCAGCTTGGAGGCTAGCGGAGCTTACGAGCAGTACTTC. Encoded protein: CASSLEASGAYEQYF.

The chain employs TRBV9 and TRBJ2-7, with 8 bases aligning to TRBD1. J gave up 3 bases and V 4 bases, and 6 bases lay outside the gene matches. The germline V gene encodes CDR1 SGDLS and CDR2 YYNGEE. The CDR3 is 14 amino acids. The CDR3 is CASSPIQGGYEQYF. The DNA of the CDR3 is TGTGCCAGCAGCCCGATACAGGGGGGCTACGAGCAGTACTTC.

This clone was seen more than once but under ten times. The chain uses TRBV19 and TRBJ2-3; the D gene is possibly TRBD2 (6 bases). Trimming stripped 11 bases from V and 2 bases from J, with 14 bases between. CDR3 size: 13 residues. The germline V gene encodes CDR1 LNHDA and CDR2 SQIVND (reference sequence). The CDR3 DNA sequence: TGTGCCGTGTCGGGGGACCTCACAGATACGCAGTATTTT. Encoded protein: CAVSGDLTDTQYF. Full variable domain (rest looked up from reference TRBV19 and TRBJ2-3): DGGITQSPKYLFRKEGQNVTLSCEQNLNHDAMYWYRQDPGQGLRLIYYSQIVNDFQKGDIAEGYSVSREKKESFPLTVTSAQKNPTAFYLCAVSGDLTDTQYFGPGTRLTVL.

Here the CDR3 reads CASTGQGGVTEAFF. The CDR3 DNA sequence: TGTGCCAGCACCGGACAGGGGGGCGTCACTGAAGCTTTCTTT. The chain couples TRBV6-6 to TRBJ1-1, with 10 nucleotides matching TRBD1. This CDR3 has 14 residues. Losses at the gene ends were 7 bases for V and 4 bases for J; bases not matched to a gene: 6. Germline V gene sequence: CDR1 MNHNY, CDR2 SVGAGI (reference sequence).

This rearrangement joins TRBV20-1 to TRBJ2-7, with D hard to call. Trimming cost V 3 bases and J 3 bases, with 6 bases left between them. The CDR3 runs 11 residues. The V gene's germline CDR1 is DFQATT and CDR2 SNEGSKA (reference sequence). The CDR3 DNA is TGCAGTGCTAGCGCGGACTACGAGCAGTACTTC. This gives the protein CSASADYEQYF.

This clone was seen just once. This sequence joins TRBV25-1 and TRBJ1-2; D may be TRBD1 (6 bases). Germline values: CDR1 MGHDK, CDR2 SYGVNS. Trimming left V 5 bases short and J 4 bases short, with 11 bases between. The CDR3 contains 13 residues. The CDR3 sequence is CASSWDNLYGYTF. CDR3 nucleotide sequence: TGTGCCAGCAGTTGGGACAATCTCTATGGCTACACCTTC.

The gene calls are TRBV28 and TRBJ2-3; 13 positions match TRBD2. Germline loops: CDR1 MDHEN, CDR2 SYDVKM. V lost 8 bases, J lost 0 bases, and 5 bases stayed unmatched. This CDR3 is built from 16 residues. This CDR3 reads CASGTSGTHSTDTQYF. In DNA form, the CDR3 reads TGTGCCAGCGGGACTAGCGGGACCCACAGCACAGATACGCAGTATTTT.

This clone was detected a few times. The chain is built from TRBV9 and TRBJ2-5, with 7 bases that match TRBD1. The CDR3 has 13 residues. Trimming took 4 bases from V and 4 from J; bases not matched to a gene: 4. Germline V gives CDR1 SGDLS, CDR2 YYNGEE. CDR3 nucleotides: TGTGCCAGCAGCTCAGGGGGTGGAGAGACCCAGTACTTC. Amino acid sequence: CASSSGGGETQYF. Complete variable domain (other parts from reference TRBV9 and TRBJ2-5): DSGVTQTPKHLITATGQRVTLRCSPRSGDLSVYWYQQSLDQGLQFLIQYYNGEERAKGNILERFSAQQFPDLHSELNLSSLELGDSALYFCASSSGGGETQYFGPGTRLLVL.

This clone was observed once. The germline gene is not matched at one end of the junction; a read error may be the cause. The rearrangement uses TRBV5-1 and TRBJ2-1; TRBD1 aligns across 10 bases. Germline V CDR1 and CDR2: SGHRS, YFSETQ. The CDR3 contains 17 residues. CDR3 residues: CASSLGQGASSYNEQFF. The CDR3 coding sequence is TGCGCCAGCAGCTTGGGACAGGGGGCGTCTTCCTACAATGAGCAATTCTTC.

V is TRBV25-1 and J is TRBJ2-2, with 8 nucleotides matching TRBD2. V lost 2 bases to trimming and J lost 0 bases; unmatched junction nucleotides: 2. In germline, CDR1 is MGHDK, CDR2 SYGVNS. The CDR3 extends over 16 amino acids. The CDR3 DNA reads TGTGCCAGCAGTGAAGTGACTAGCGCGAACACCGGGGAGCTGTTTTTT. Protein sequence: CASSEVTSANTGELFF.

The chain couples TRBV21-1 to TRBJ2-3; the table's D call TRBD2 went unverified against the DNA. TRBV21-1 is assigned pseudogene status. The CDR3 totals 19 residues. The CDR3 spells CASSKVVGVAGGRPDTQYF. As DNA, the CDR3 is TGTGCCAGCAGCAAAGTGGTCGGGGTAGCGGGAGGGCGCCCAGATACGCAGTATTTT.

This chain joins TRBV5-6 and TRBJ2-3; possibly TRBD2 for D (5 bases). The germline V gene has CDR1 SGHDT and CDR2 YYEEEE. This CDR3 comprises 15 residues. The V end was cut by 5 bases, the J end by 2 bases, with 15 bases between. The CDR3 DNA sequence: TGTGCCAGCAGACCGGACTCCACTTACACAGATACGCAGTATTTT. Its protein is CASRPDSTYTDTQYF.

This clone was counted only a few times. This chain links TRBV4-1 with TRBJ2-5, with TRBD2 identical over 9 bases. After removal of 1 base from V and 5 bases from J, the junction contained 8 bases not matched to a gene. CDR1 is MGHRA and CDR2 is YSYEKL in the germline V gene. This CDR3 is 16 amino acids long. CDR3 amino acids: CASSQVTSGQRETQYF. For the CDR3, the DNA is TGCGCCAGCAGCCAAGTGACTAGCGGCCAACGGGAGACCCAGTACTTC.

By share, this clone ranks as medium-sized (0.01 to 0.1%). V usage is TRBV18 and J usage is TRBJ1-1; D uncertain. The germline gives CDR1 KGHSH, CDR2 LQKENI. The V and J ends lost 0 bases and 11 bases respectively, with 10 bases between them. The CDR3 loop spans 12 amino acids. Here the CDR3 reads CASSPPSGWAFF. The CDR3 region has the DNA TGTGCCAGCTCACCACCGTCGGGTTGGGCTTTCTTT.

CDR3 sequence (DNA): TGTGCCAGCAGCTTAGTGGGGACAGGGAACACTGAAGCTTTCTTT. Translation: CASSLVGTGNTEAFF. J is TRBJ1-1 and V is TRBV7-9; 8 bases are a match to TRBD1. Germline V gene lookup returns CDR1 SEHNR and CDR2 FQNEAQ (reference sequence). The CDR3 length is 15 residues. V shed 1 base and J 1 base; nucleotides not matched to a gene: 2. The entire variable domain, with the rest obtained from reference TRBV7-9 and TRBJ1-1, is as follows: DTGVSQNPRHKITKRGQNVTFRCDPISEHNRLYWYRQTLGQGPEFLTYFQNEAQLEKSRLLSDRFSAERPKGSFSTLEIQRTEQGDSAMYLCASSLVGTGNTEAFFGQGTRLTVV.

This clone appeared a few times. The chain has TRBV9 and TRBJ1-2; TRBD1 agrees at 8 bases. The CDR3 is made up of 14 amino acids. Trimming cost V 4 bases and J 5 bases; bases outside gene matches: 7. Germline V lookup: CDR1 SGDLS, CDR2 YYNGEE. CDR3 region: CASSTQGAQYGYTF. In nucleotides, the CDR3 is TGTGCCAGCAGCACCCAGGGGGCCCAGTATGGCTACACCTTC.

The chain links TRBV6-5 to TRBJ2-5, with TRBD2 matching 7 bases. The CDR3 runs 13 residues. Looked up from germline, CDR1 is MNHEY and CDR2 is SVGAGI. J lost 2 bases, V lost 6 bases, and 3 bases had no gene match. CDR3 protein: CASSRAGQETQYF. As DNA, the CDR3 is TGTGCCAGCAGCAGAGCGGGGCAAGAGACCCAGTACTTC.

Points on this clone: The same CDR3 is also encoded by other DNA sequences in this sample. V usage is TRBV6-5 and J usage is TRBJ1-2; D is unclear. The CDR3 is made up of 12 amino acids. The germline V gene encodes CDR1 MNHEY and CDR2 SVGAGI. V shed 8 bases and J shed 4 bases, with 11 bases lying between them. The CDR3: CASGGRGYGYTF. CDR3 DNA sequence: TGTGCCAGCGGTGGTCGGGGCTATGGCTACACCTTC.